This record looks at one TCR beta chain sequence and its context. The data were taken from a study of glioma-infiltrating T cells after dendritic cell vaccination. The germline gives CDR1 SGHDT, CDR2 YYEEEE. Trimming cost V 1 base and J 1 base; bases outside gene matches: 2. This CDR3 has 15 amino acids. TCRB CDR3 was amplified from 2 ug genomic DNA or less. Sequenced by immunoSEQ multiplex PCR; TCRdb stores in-frame clones only, minus some. The data hold 90,000 to 95,000 clones, with 75% to 90% observed a single time. Time point here: after dendritic cell vaccination, including at tumor progression/relapse. Isocitrate dehydrogenase mutation was absent in all glioblastoma patients.

The chain couples TRBV5-6 to TRBJ1-1, with 9 bases that match TRBD1. The receptor was derived from a human donor with glioblastoma. The input for sequencing was blood, taken after dendritic cell vaccination. Here the CDR3 DNA reads TGTGCCAGCAGCTTGACAGGGGGCGGGAACACTGAAGCTTTCTTT. Its protein product is CASSLTGGGNTEAFF.